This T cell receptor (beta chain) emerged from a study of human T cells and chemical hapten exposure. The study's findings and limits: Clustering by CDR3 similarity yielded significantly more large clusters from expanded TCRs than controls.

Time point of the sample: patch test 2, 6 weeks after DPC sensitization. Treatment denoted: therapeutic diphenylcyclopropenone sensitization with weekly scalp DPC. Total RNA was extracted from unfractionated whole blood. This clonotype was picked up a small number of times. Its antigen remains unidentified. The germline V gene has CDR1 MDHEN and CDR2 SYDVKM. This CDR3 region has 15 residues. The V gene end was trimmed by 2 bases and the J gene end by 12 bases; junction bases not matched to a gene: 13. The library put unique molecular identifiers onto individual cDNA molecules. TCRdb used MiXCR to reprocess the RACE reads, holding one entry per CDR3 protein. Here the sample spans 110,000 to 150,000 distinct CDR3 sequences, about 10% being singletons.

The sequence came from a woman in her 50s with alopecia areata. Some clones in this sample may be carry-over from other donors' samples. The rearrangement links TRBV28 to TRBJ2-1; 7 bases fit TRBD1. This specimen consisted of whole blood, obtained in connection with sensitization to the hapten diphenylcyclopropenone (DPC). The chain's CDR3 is CASSLGGQWRTGQFF. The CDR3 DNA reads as TGTGCCAGCAGTTTAGGGGGACAGTGGAGAACGGGGCAGTTCTTC. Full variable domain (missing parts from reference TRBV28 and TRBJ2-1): DVKVTQSSRYLVKRTGEKVFLECVQDMDHENMFWYRQDPGLGLRLIYFSYDVKMKEKGDIPEGYSVSREKKERFSLILESASTNQTSMYLCASSLGGQWRTGQFFGPGTRLTVL.